This record concerns one T cell receptor beta chain sequence. Its antigen is not identified. Sequencing was performed with immunoSEQ multiplex PCR; in TCRdb, only in-frame clones are kept and a portion is missing. In the table there are approximately 130,000 clones, more than 85% of which are singletons. The sample belongs to a study of OX40 agonist ivuxolimab in advanced cancers. Overall study context: Ivuxolimab was delivered to patients intravenously every 2 weeks at doses spanning 0.01 to 10 mg/kg. Partial responses occurred in three patients (one hepatocellular carcinoma, two cutaneous melanoma).

General study results and limits: CD8+ T cells showed, on average, more clonal expansion than CD4+ cells. In the 0.1-3.0 mg/kg groups, partial responders showed among the lowest expansion.

Germline V gives CDR1 LGHNA, CDR2 YSLEER. The ends were cut back, 0 bases at V and 11 bases at J, with 16 bases in the middle. The CDR3 is 14 residues long. V usage is TRBV4-3 and J usage is TRBJ2-5; TRBD2 is a possible D gene (6 bases). The sample consisted of CD4+ or CD8+ T cells sorted from blood, taken in a trial of the OX40 agonist ivuxolimab. This TCR was sampled from an adult with an advanced solid tumor such as melanoma, head and neck, liver or kidney cancer. Here the CDR3 DNA reads TGCGCCAGCAGCCAAGACGCAGGAGGGATAGAGCAGTACTTC. It yields the protein CASSQDAGGIEQYF.